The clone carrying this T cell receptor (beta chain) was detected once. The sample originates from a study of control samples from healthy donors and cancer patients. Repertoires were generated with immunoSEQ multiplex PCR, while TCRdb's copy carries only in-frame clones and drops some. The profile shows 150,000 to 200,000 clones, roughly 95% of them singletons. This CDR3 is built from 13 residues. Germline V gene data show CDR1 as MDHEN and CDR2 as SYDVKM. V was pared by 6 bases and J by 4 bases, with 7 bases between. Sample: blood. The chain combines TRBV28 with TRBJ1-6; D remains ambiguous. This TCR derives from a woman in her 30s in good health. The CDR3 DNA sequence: TGTGCCAGCAGGCCGGGGTATAATTCACCCCTCCACTTT. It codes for CASRPGYNSPLHF.